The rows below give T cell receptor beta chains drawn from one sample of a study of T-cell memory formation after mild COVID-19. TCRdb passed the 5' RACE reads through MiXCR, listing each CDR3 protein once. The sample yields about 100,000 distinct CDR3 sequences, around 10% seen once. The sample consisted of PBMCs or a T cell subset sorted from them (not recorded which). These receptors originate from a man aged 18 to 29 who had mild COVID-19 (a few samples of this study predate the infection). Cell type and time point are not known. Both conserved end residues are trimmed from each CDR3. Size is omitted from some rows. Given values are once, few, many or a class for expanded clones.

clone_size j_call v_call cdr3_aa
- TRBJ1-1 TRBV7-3 ASSSTLIGTPNTEAF
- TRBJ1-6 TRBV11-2 ASSLGEGSPLH
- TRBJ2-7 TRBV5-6 ASSLTLNLYEQY
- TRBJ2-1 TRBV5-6 ASSIGTGPLNEQF
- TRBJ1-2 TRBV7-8 ASSLEAVYGYT
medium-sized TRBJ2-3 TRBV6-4 ASSGTGGTDTQY
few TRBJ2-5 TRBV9 ASSVGLAGGGQETQY
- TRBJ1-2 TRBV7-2 ASSLEDTRYGYT
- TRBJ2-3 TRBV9 ASSVTSGGSDTQY
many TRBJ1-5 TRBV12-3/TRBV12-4 ASSFAGNQPQH
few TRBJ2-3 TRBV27 ASSSARTDTQY
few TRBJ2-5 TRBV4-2 ASSQAVAGAQETQY
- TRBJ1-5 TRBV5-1 ASSREGGWGQPQH
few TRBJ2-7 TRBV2 ASIRIKTGQNEQY
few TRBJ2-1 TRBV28 ASSDRDRAYNEQF
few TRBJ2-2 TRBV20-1 SARNRGGALRELF
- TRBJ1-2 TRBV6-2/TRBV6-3 ASSYAGQGGGYT
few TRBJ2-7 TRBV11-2 ASSLNAGGTYEQY
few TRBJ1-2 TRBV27 ASSHTYEGEGYGYT
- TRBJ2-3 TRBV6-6 ASRQGFITDTQY
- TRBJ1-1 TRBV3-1 ASTWGQGTPEAF
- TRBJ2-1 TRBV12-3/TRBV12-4 ASSSPSRQGDEQF
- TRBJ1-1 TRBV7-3 ASSLRQGPNTEAF
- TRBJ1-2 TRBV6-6 ASSYGRALTRYGYT
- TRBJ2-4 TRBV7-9 ASSLVRDYYKNIQY
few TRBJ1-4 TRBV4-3 ASSRERRTADEKLF
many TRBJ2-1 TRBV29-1 SVDPAGPNEQF
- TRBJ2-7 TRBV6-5 ASSSDTLLEQY
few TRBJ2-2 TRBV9 ASSVGDRAAGELF
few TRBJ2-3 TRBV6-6 ASSYNWASTDTQY
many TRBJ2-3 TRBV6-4 ASSNRGTDTQY
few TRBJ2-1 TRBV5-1 ASSLGPYNEQF
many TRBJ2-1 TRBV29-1 SVVGLYFPPYEQF
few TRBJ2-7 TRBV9 ASSVDEGYEQY
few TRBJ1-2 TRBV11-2 ASSLGPYGYT
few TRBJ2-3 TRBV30 AWSVRPDTQY
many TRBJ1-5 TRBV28 ASSFRSPQQH